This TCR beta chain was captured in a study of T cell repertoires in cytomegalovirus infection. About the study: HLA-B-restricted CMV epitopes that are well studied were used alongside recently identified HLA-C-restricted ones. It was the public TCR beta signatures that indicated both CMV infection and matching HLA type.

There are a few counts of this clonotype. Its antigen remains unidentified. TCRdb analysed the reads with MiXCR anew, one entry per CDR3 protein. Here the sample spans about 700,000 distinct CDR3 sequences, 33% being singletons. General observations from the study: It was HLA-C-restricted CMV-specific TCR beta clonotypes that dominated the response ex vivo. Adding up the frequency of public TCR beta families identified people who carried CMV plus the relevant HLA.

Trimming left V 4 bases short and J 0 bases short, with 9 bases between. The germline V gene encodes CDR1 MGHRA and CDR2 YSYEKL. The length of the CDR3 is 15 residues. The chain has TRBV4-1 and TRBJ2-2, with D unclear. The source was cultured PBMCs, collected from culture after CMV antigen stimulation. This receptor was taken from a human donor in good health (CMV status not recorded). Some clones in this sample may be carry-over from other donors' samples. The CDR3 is CASSRSAPNTGELFF. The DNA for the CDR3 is TGCGCCAGCAGCCGGTCGGCACCGAACACCGGGGAGCTGTTTTTT.